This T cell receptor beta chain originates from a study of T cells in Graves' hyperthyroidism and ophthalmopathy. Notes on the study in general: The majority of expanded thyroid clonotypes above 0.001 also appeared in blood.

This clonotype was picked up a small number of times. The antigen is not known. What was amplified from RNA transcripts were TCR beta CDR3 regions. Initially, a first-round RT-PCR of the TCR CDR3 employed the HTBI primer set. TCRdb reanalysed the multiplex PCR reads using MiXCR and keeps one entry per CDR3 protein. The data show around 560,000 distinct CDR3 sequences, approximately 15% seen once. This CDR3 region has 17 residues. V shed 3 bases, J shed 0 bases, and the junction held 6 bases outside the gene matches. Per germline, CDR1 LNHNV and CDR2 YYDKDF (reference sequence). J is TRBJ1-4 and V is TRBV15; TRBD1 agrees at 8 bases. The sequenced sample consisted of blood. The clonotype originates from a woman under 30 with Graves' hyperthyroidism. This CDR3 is CATSRRQGSATNEKLFF. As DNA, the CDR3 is TGTGCCACCAGCAGGAGACAGGGGTCGGCAACTAATGAAAAACTGTTTTTT.